A selection of T cell receptor beta chains follows, all from one sample in a study of memory CD4+ T cells and cytomegalovirus serostatus. Only in-frame clones appear in the TCRdb table, and some are missing; sequencing was by immunoSEQ multiplex PCR. The top ten hold approximately 0.59% of the sample, which has tens of thousands of clones, about four fifths seen once. Input material: memory CD4+ T cells from blood. The source is an adult in good health and CMV-seronegative. Both conserved end residues are part of each CDR3. The D gene is left open where the match is weak. Size is stated for part of the rows, as once, few or many counts, or as a class when the clone is expanded.

D | J | size | V | CDR3 | DNA
TRBD1 | TRBJ2-2 | NA | TRBV2 | CASSGQGATGELFF | TGTGCCAGCAGTGGACAGGGGGCAACCGGGGAGCTGTTTTTT
NA | TRBJ1-3 | NA | TRBV11-3 | CASSLGGGNTIYF | TGTGCCAGCAGCTTAGGTGGTGGAAACACCATATATTTT
NA | TRBJ2-7 | NA | TRBV14 | CASSQGVRSYEQYF | TGTGCCAGCAGCCAAGGCGTCAGGAGCTACGAGCAGTACTTC
NA | TRBJ1-2 | NA | TRBV7-2 | CASSLVQNIYGYTF | TGTGCCAGCAGCTTAGTGCAGAACATCTATGGCTACACCTTC
NA | TRBJ2-2 | NA | TRBV2 | CASSEDSPSNTGELFF | TGTGCCAGCAGTGAGGACAGTCCCTCGAACACCGGGGAGCTGTTTTTT
TRBD2 | TRBJ2-2 | NA | TRBV27 | CASSTGTSGFRTGELFF | TGTGCCAGCAGTACCGGGACTAGCGGGTTTCGGACCGGGGAGCTGTTTTTT
NA | TRBJ2-7 | NA | TRBV5-1 | CASSLAGTGVYEQYF | TGCGCCAGCAGCTTGGCCGGCACGGGAGTCTACGAGCAGTACTTC
TRBD1 | TRBJ1-6 | few | TRBV7-2 | CASSPSSGGPLHF | TGTGCCAGCAGCCCCTCGTCAGGGGGACCCCTCCACTTT
TRBD2 | TRBJ2-3 | NA | TRBV5-6 | CASSSDLLAGVDTQYF | TGTGCCAGCAGCAGCGACCTTCTAGCGGGGGTTGATACGCAGTATTTT
NA | TRBJ2-5 | once | TRBV5-1 | CASSLVQGRGETQYF | TGCGCCAGCAGCTTGGTTCAGGGGAGGGGCGAGACCCAGTACTTC
NA | TRBJ1-5 | NA | TRBV7-9 | CASSPGTFSNQPQHF | TGTGCCAGCAGCCCGGGGACCTTTTCCAATCAGCCCCAGCATTTT
NA | TRBJ2-1 | NA | TRBV23-1 | CASSQRTGRGRDEQFF | TGCGCCAGCAGTCAACGGACAGGGAGGGGTCGGGATGAGCAGTTCTTC
NA | TRBJ2-5 | few | TRBV7-8 | CASSPPRGKETQYF | TGTGCCAGCAGCCCGCCCCGGGGAAAAGAGACCCAGTACTTC
NA | TRBJ1-6 | NA | TRBV6-4 | CASSDSPLGYGSPLHF | TGTGCCAGCAGTGACTCCCCCCTGGGGTATGGTTCACCCCTCCACTTT
NA | TRBJ2-2 | NA | TRBV9 | CASSVAPQFSGELFF | TGTGCCAGCAGCGTAGCTCCGCAGTTTTCCGGGGAGCTGTTTTTT
NA | TRBJ1-2 | NA | TRBV2 | CASRRGERKVYGYTF | TGTGCCAGCAGGCGAGGGGAGCGGAAAGTGTATGGCTACACCTTC
NA | TRBJ1-4 | few | TRBV19 | CAISPVYGEKLFF | TGTGCCATCTCCCCCGTTTACGGGGAAAAACTGTTTTTT
TRBD1 | TRBJ1-2 | NA | TRBV7-2 | CASSVQGEGYGYTF | TGTGCCAGCAGCGTACAGGGGGAGGGCTATGGCTACACCTTC
TRBD1 | TRBJ1-2 | once | TRBV29-1 | CSVGGRTGGFNGYTF | TGCAGCGTTGGGGGCCGGACAGGGGGTTTTAATGGCTACACCTTC
TRBD1 | TRBJ1-2 | NA | TRBV6-5 | CASSYGTGGHYGYTF | TGTGCCAGCAGTTACGGGACAGGGGGCCACTATGGCTACACCTTC
TRBD1 | TRBJ1-4 | NA | TRBV5-8 | CASSKGQTKTNEKLFF | TGTGCCAGCAGCAAGGGACAGACCAAAACTAATGAAAAACTGTTTTTT
NA | TRBJ1-2 | NA | TRBV2 | CASSATAQRGYTF | TGTGCCAGCAGCGCAACAGCTCAGAGAGGCTACACCTTC
NA | TRBJ2-7 | NA | TRBV30 | CAWEEGVGQYF | TGTGCCTGGGAAGAAGGGGTAGGGCAGTACTTC
NA | TRBJ1-2 | NA | TRBV7-9 | CASSRDSYGYTF | TGTGCCAGCAGCCGCGACAGCTATGGCTACACCTTC
NA | TRBJ2-2 | NA | TRBV7-2 | CASSPQETGELFF | TGTGCCAGCAGCCCACAGGAAACCGGGGAGCTGTTTTTT
NA | TRBJ1-1 | NA | TRBV6-1 | CASSEPGGSNGTEAFF | TGTGCCAGCAGTGAACCTGGGGGCAGCAATGGGACTGAAGCTTTCTTT
NA | TRBJ1-2 | once | TRBV7-2 | CASSFRGYGYTF | TGTGCCAGCAGCTTTCGAGGCTATGGCTACACCTTC
NA | TRBJ1-2 | NA | TRBV29-1 | CSVSGQNYGYTF | TGCAGCGTCTCAGGGCAGAACTATGGCTACACCTTC
NA | TRBJ2-1 | NA | TRBV15 | CATSRVGGSGNEQFF | TGTGCCACCAGCAGAGTCGGGGGTAGCGGCAATGAGCAGTTCTTC
TRBD1 | TRBJ2-1 | NA | TRBV5-1 | CASSSGQIYNEQFF | TGCGCCAGCAGCTCGGGACAGATTTACAATGAGCAGTTCTTC
NA | TRBJ2-6 | NA | TRBV4-3 | CASSQDPLGAGANVLTF | TGCGCCAGCAGCCAAGATCCCCTAGGGGCTGGGGCCAACGTCCTGACTTTC
TRBD1 | TRBJ1-1 | once | TRBV9 | CASSEQGTGVTEAFF | TGTGCCAGCAGCGAACAAGGGACAGGGGTGACTGAAGCTTTCTTT
NA | TRBJ1-6 | NA | TRBV9 | CASSRGGVSPLHF | TGTGCCAGCAGCCGGGGAGGAGTTTCACCCCTCCACTTT
TRBD1 | TRBJ1-2 | NA | TRBV7-8 | CASSASRDRQYLYYGYTF | TGTGCCAGCAGCGCTTCTAGGGACAGACAATACCTTTACTATGGCTACACCTTC
NA | TRBJ2-5 | NA | TRBV9 | CASSVNLAGETQYF | TGTGCCAGCAGCGTTAATCTGGCCGGAGAGACCCAGTACTTC
NA | TRBJ1-3 | NA | TRBV7-8 | CASSPDTSGNTIYF | TGTGCCAGCAGCCCAGACACCTCTGGAAACACCATATATTTT
NA | TRBJ2-7 | NA | TRBV4-2 | CASSQAMFSEQYF | TGTGCCAGCAGCCAAGCAATGTTTTCCGAGCAGTACTTC
TRBD1 | TRBJ1-2 | few | TRBV7-9 | CASSLQGAEGYTF | TGTGCCAGCAGCTTACAGGGGGCTGAAGGCTACACCTTC
NA | TRBJ2-7 | once | TRBV27 | CASRGSAGGLTYEQYF | TGTGCCAGCAGAGGGTCGGCGGGCGGTCTTACCTACGAGCAGTACTTC
NA | TRBJ2-2 | NA | TRBV11-3 | CASSLTIDTGELFF | TGTGCCAGCAGCTTAACAATAGACACCGGGGAGCTGTTTTTT
NA | TRBJ1-1 | NA | TRBV18 | CASSPLQGFNTEAFF | TGTGCCAGCTCACCACTACAGGGTTTTAACACTGAAGCTTTCTTT
TRBD1 | TRBJ2-5 | once | TRBV2 | CASREQQGFVETQYF | TGTGCCAGCAGAGAGCAACAGGGGTTCGTAGAGACCCAGTACTTC
NA | TRBJ2-2 | few | TRBV11-2 | CASSPRGARTGELFF | TGTGCCAGCAGCCCGAGGGGGGCGCGCACCGGGGAGCTGTTTTTT
TRBD2 | TRBJ2-1 | NA | TRBV6-5 | CASSRSGLVNNEQFF | TGTGCCAGCAGTCGCTCGGGACTAGTGAACAATGAGCAGTTCTTC
NA | TRBJ1-1 | NA | TRBV7-3 | CASSPGHGNTEAFF | TGTGCCAGCAGCCCGGGACACGGGAACACTGAAGCTTTCTTT